Below are 18 T cell receptor beta chains sequenced from a single sample in a study of Graves' ophthalmopathy and Graves' hyperthyroidism. Investigators amplified TCR beta CDR3 regions from RNA transcripts. First-round RT-PCR used HTBI primers; second-round multiplex PCR followed. Each CDR3 protein gets one entry after TCRdb re-called the multiplex PCR reads with MiXCR. Of hundreds of thousands of distinct CDR3 sequences listed, approximately 21% are singletons. Sequencing was performed on peripheral blood. The receptors derive from a woman under 30 with stable Graves' hyperthyroidism. Some clones in this sample may be carry-over from other donors' samples.

There are many counts of this clonotype. This rearrangement joins TRBV30 to TRBJ1-2; D is possibly TRBD1 (5 bases). The CDR3 spans 13 residues. V was pared by 0 bases and J by 7 bases, with 12 bases between. Germline CDR1 GTSNPN, CDR2 SVGIG (reference sequence). This chain's CDR3 is CAWSVSRQTGYTF. The CDR3 region has the DNA TGTGCCTGGAGTGTATCCCGACAGACTGGCTACACCTTC.

The sample holds many counts of this clonotype. The chain recombines TRBV29-1 with TRBJ2-7; no clear D. Between the trimmed V and J ends, which lost 0 bases and 2 bases, there was a span of 11 bases. This CDR3 region has 14 residues. Per the germline V gene, CDR1 is SQVTM and CDR2 is ANQGSEA. The CDR3 sequence: CSVEEGNGAYEQYF. The CDR3, as DNA: TGCAGCGTTGAAGAGGGGAACGGAGCCTACGAGCAGTACTTC.

This clonotype has ten or more counts. The genes are TRBV28 and TRBJ1-2, with a possible D match to TRBD1 (6 bases). Trimming stripped 2 bases from V and 13 bases from J, with 23 bases between. Per germline, CDR1 MDHEN and CDR2 SYDVKM. CDR3 length: 15 amino acids. The CDR3 sequence: CASSLTTGLTSPPTF. CDR3 DNA sequence: TGTGCCAGCAGTTTAACCACAGGGTTAACCAGCCCCCCCACCTTC.

The sample holds many counts of this clonotype. The V call is TRBV20-1, the J call TRBJ1-1, with D maybe TRBD1 (6 bases). This CDR3 is 14 amino acids long. CDR1 and CDR2 (germline): DFQATT, SNEGSKA (reference sequence). V shed 1 base and J shed 3 bases, with 12 bases lying between them. CDR3: CSARVGRGDTEAFF. The DNA for the CDR3 is TGCAGTGCTAGAGTAGGCAGGGGCGACACTGAAGCTTTCTTT.

This clonotype was detected ten times or more. The V and J genes are TRBV11-2 and TRBJ2-7; D is perhaps TRBD1 (6 bases). The germline CDR1 and CDR2 sequences are SGHAT and FQNNGV. The CDR3 has 17 amino acids. Trimming stripped 2 bases from V and 9 bases from J, with 26 bases between. The CDR3 DNA reads as TGTGCCAGCAGCTTAATCGGCTCCCAGGATCGCCGAGGGGGGCAGTACTTC. It encodes CASSLIGSQDRRGGQYF.

This sequence joins TRBV18 and TRBJ2-7; D perhaps matches TRBD1 (5 bases). The CDR3 length is 13 residues. Trimming stripped 2 bases from V and 3 bases from J, with 8 bases between. In germline, CDR1 is KGHSH, CDR2 LQKENI. DNA of the CDR3: TGTGCCAGCTCACCAGTAGGGGTCTACGAGCAGTACTTC. Protein sequence: CASSPVGVYEQYF.

This clonotype was observed at least ten times. The rearrangement uses TRBV12-3 or TRBV12-4 and TRBJ2-7, with a weak D call TRBD2 (5 bases). Trimming removed 7 bases from V and 5 bases from J, with 15 bases in between. The CDR3 totals 13 residues. The CDR3 protein is CASTEGWANEQYF. CDR3 bases: TGTGCCAGCACCGAGGGATGGGCCAACGAGCAGTACTTC.

This clonotype was picked up many times. This chain connects TRBV12-3 or TRBV12-4 to TRBJ2-7; TRBD2 matches 8 bases. CDR3 length: 15 amino acids. The V and J ends lost 6 bases and 6 bases, in that order; junction bases with no gene match: 13. CDR3 sequence: CASRRSSGLVSEQYF. The CDR3 coding sequence is TGTGCCAGCAGACGCTCTTCGGGACTAGTCTCCGAGCAGTACTTC.

This clonotype was seen only a few times. This could be a read error, since a much larger clone is one nucleotide away. The chain carries TRBV7-2 and TRBJ2-5; no definite D call. CDR3 length equals 11 residues. Germline-derived CDR1 and CDR2 are SGHTA and FQGNSA. The CDR3 sequence: CASSPGWTKYF. In DNA form, the CDR3 reads TGTGCCAGCAGCCCCGGCTGGACCAAGTACTTC.

This clonotype was seen ten or more times. The genes are TRBV20-1 and TRBJ2-2; no firm D call. The CDR3 runs to 14 residues. Trimming pared 3 bases from V and 4 bases from J, leaving 12 bases between. Germline V gene lookup returns CDR1 DFQATT and CDR2 SNEGSKA (reference sequence). The CDR3 here is CSARGTTGTGELFF. The CDR3 DNA sequence: TGCAGTGCTAGGGGTACTACGGGCACCGGGGAGCTGTTTTTT.

This clonotype has a count of ten or more. This chain joins TRBV28 and TRBJ1-2; D unresolved. CDR1 is MDHEN and CDR2 is SYDVKM in the germline V gene. The ends were cut back, 1 base at V and 2 bases at J, with 2 bases in the middle. This CDR3 comprises 12 residues. The CDR3 nucleotides are TGTGCCAGCAGTTTATTCAACTATGGCTACACCTTC. Translation: CASSLFNYGYTF.

The chain is built from TRBV3-1 and TRBJ2-5, with D perhaps TRBD1 or TRBD2 (5 bases each). V gave up 1 base and J gave up 7 bases, with 10 bases separating them. CDR3 length: 13 amino acids. CDR1 is LGHDT and CDR2 is YNNKEL in the germline V gene (reference sequence). CDR3 bases: TGTGCCAGCAGCCAAGGGGACCCAGGGACCCAGTACTTC. It codes for CASSQGDPGTQYF.

This clonotype was seen ten or more times. The rearrangement links TRBV30 to TRBJ2-7, with D perhaps TRBD1 or TRBD2 (6 bases each). V shed 2 bases and J shed 5 bases, with 10 bases lying between them. The CDR3 is 12 amino acids. Per the germline V gene, CDR1 is GTSNPN and CDR2 is SVGIG (reference sequence). CDR3 coding DNA: TGTGCCTGGAGTAGGGGGGTGGACGAGCAGTACTTC. Translation: CAWSRGVDEQYF.

At least ten counts were recorded for this clonotype. The rearrangement links TRBV20-1 to TRBJ1-6; D may be TRBD1 (5 bases). V lost 0 bases and J lost 8, with 11 bases in between. The V gene's germline CDR1 is DFQATT and CDR2 SNEGSKA (reference sequence). This CDR3 spans 14 amino acids. The CDR3 nucleotides read TGCAGTGCTAGAGATGGTGGGGGTTATTCACCCCTCCACTTT. Translation: CSARDGGGYSPLHF.

This clonotype came up many times. This chain connects TRBV2 to TRBJ1-1, with TRBD1 as a possible D gene (6 bases). The germline V gene encodes CDR1 SNHLY and CDR2 FYNNEI. V gave up 6 bases and J gave up 3 bases, with 14 bases separating them. The CDR3 loop spans 14 amino acids. The CDR3: CASRGPGAYTEAFF. The DNA for the CDR3 is TGTGCCAGCAGGGGTCCAGGGGCCTACACTGAAGCTTTCTTT.

This clonotype was observed a few times. The chain links TRBV6-1 to TRBJ1-1; the D is unclear. Germline V gene sequence: CDR1 MNHNS, CDR2 SASEGT. The CDR3 extends over 12 amino acids. The germline V and J ends were trimmed by 0 bases and 9 bases, with 8 bases remaining between them. For the CDR3, the DNA is TGTGCCAGCAGTGAAGCGCTCCCTCAAGCTTTCTTT. This gives the protein CASSEALPQAFF.

This clonotype was seen ten or more times. The germline gene is not matched at one end of the junction; a read error may be the cause. This chain uses TRBV28 with TRBJ2-5, with 7 nucleotides matching TRBD2. CDR3 size: 13 residues. Germline V gene data show CDR1 as MDHEN and CDR2 as SYDVKM. The CDR3 DNA follows: TGTGTCAGCAGTTTGGGCGGGAGAGAGACCCAGTACTTC. It specifies CVSSLGGRETQYF.

Many counts were recorded for this clonotype. This chain uses TRBV28 with TRBJ1-5, with 7 bases fitting TRBD1. J lost 1 base, V lost 6 bases, and 6 bases had no gene match. Germline lookup yields CDR1 MDHEN and CDR2 SYDVKM. This CDR3 spans 15 amino acids. The CDR3 nucleotides are TGTGCCAGCAGACCCGGGACAGTAAGCAATCAGCCCCAGCATTTT. Residues: CASRPGTVSNQPQHF.